Listed here are 11 T cell receptor beta chains from one sample, sequenced in a study of beta chain features in type 1 diabetes. As every portion of the isolated RNA was reverse transcribed, the sequencing read expressed TCRB transcripts. Here immunoSEQ multiplex PCR was the method, and the copy in TCRdb shows in-frame clones only, minus some. Among fewer than 650,000 clones listed, roughly 16% were seen once. The source material was naive CD4+ T cells from blood. These receptors were taken from a man younger than 30 in good health.

This clone has only a few counts. The rearrangement uses TRBV5-4 and TRBJ2-2, with TRBD2 as a possible D gene (6 bases). CDR1 SGHNT and CDR2 YYREEE come from the germline V gene (reference sequence). The CDR3 is made up of 14 amino acids. V was cut by 6 bases and J by 7 bases, with 16 bases left in between. The DNA for the CDR3 is TGTGCCAGCACCCCGGAGGGGTGGGGCGGGGAGCTGTTTTTT. This codes for CASTPEGWGGELFF.

V usage is TRBV7-2 and J usage is TRBJ2-5; TRBD1 matches 7 bases. Germline V gene data show CDR1 as SGHTA and CDR2 as FQGNSA. V lost 4 bases, J lost 9 bases, and 14 bases stayed unmatched. This CDR3 has 15 amino acids. The CDR3 spells CASSSAQGWVLAQYF. The CDR3 bases are TGTGCCAGCAGCTCGGCACAGGGGTGGGTGTTAGCCCAGTACTTC.

This chain connects TRBV7-9 to TRBJ1-4, with a possible D match to TRBD1 (6 bases). Trimming stripped 7 bases from V and 2 bases from J, with 11 bases between. The V gene's germline CDR1 is SEHNR and CDR2 FQNEAQ (reference sequence). The CDR3 is made up of 14 amino acids. The CDR3 region is CASTLQGTNEKLFF. CDR3 DNA: TGTGCCAGCACCCTACAGGGCACTAATGAAAAACTGTTTTTT. The variable domain in full, with the rest retrieved from reference TRBV7-9 and TRBJ1-4, is DTGVSQNPRHKITKRGQNVTFRCDPISEHNRLYWYRQTLGQGPEFLTYFQNEAQLEKSRLLSDRFSAERPKGSFSTLEIQRTEQGDSAMYLCASTLQGTNEKLFFGSGTQLSVL.

The CDR3 region is CASSQEGSSYEQYF. CDR3 nucleotides: TGCGCCAGCAGCCAAGAGGGCAGTAGCTACGAGCAGTACTTC. V is TRBV4-3 and J is TRBJ2-5; D unresolved. The DNA end is a closer match to TRBJ2-7, so the J assignment may be wrong. This CDR3 has 14 residues. Germline V gene sequence: CDR1 LGHNA, CDR2 YSLEER.

This clone occurred a few times. The chain joins TRBV4-1 to TRBJ2-3, with 12 bases identical to TRBD2. Germline V gives CDR1 MGHRA, CDR2 YSYEKL. The trim removed 6 bases at V and 1 base at J, leaving 2 bases unmatched. CDR3 length: 15 residues. Here the CDR3 DNA reads TGCGCCAGCAGAAGGACTAGCGGGGGCACAGATACGCAGTATTTT. Its protein is CASRRTSGGTDTQYF.

The chain combines TRBV28 with TRBJ2-7; D not certain. V gave up 5 bases and J gave up 7 bases, with 18 bases separating them. This CDR3 has 14 amino acids. Germline assignment: CDR1 MDHEN and CDR2 SYDVKM. The CDR3 loop is CASSLPRLNKEQYF. The CDR3 coding sequence is TGTGCCAGCAGTCTCCCTCGACTGAATAAGGAGCAGTACTTC.

This clone turned up a few times. The V gene is TRBV27, the J gene TRBJ2-7, with 10 bases fitting TRBD2. From germline, CDR1 is MNHEY and CDR2 SMNVEV (reference sequence). This CDR3 contains 15 residues. Losses at the gene ends were 10 bases for V and 6 bases for J; bases not matched to a gene: 15. CDR3 sequence (DNA): TGTGCCACTATGCGGGCTCTAGCGGGAGCGAGCGAGCAGTACTTC. Amino acids: CATMRALAGASEQYF.

This clone was detected only a few times. The chain links TRBV5-1 to TRBJ1-6; 12 bases map to TRBD1. Germline CDR1 is SGHRS and CDR2 is YFSETQ. This CDR3 spans 15 amino acids. The junction had 6 bases not matched to a gene; V was cut back by 5 bases and J by 9 bases. The CDR3 nucleotides are TGCGCCAGCAGTTATGGGACAGGGGGCTCTTCACCCCTCCACTTT. Amino acid sequence: CASSYGTGGSSPLHF.

The chain links TRBV6-1 to TRBJ2-1, with D possibly called TRBD1 or TRBD2 (5 bases each). Germline V gives CDR1 MNHNS, CDR2 SASEGT. The CDR3 is made up of 13 amino acids. Trimming took off 4 bases at V and 9 bases at J, with 13 bases between the two ends. The CDR3 loop is CASSGFPGTEQFF. Here the CDR3 DNA reads TGTGCCAGCAGTGGGTTTCCGGGGACTGAGCAGTTCTTC.

V gene TRBV11-2 combines with J gene TRBJ2-7; unclear D gene. Germline V gene data show CDR1 as SGHAT and CDR2 as FQNNGV. The ends were cut back, 4 bases at V and 2 bases at J, with 12 bases in the middle. There are 14 residues in the CDR3. Here the CDR3 reads CASSSLGWAYEQYF. CDR3 nucleotide sequence: TGTGCCAGCAGCTCCCTTGGTTGGGCCTACGAGCAGTACTTC.

This clone has more than one count but fewer than ten. This chain uses TRBV7-8 with TRBJ1-6, with D hard to call. The germline V gene encodes CDR1 SGHVS and CDR2 FQNEAQ. There are 13 residues in the CDR3. Deletions cut 6 bases from V and 7 bases from J, with 10 bases between. CDR3 coding DNA: TGTGCCAGCAGACCCGGGTGGAATTCACCCCTCCACTTT. This codes for CASRPGWNSPLHF. The variable domain in full, with the rest retrieved from reference TRBV7-8 and TRBJ1-6, is GAGVSQSPRYKVAKRGQDVALRCDPISGHVSLFWYQQALGQGPEFLTYFQNEAQLDKSGLPSDRFFAERPEGSVSTLKIQRTQQEDSAVYLCASRPGWNSPLHFGNGTRLTVT.